Sequencing of this T cell receptor (beta chain) was carried out in a study of cytomegalovirus exposure and HLA in healthy donors. The CDR3 loop spans 17 amino acids. With 0 bases clipped from V and 0 bases from J, the junction kept 6 bases outside the gene matches. Germline V gene data show CDR1 as SGHRS and CDR2 as YFSETQ. Note on this clone: The antigen remains undetermined.

Study outcomes and limitations: A later analysis found common viral pathogens apparently linked to several of the most significant clusters. The study designated 150 or so TCR beta chains cytomegalovirus-associated.

PCR used 60 Vbeta primers and 13 Jbeta primers. TCRdb's table, derived via immunoSEQ multiplex PCR, lists solely in-frame clones and lacks some. The data show approximately 170,000 clones, 81% seen once. This sequence originates from a man aged 50-60 years in good health and CMV-seropositive. Sequenced input: PBMCs. The gene calls are TRBV5-1 and TRBJ2-1, with 7 bases lining up with TRBD2. The CDR3 DNA reads as TGCGCCAGCAGCTTGGAGGCTAGCGGTAGCTCCTACAATGAGCAGTTCTTC. This sequence encodes CASSLEASGSSYNEQFF. Drawing the rest from reference TRBV5-1 and TRBJ2-1, the complete variable domain is KAGVTQTPRYLIKTRGQQVTLSCSPISGHRSVSWYQQTPGQGLQFLFEYFSETQRNKGNFPGRFSGRQFSNSRSEMNVSTLELGDSALYLCASSLEASGSSYNEQFFGPGTRLTVL.